This T cell receptor beta chain emerged from a study of blood T cell repertoires in COVID-19 (TCRdb year 2020). Study-level background: The collaborator samples originated in the United States, Italy and Spain and spanned the acute and convalescent phases of COVID-19. The prospective study material was composed of cDNA or gDNA derived from T cells, B-cell-depleted T cells, or PBMCs. Deeply sampled blood TCRbeta repertoires from subjects exposed to, actively infected with, or recovered from COVID-19 were included in the dataset. The repertoires were released in a freely available public database meant as a resource for research on the immune response to SARS-CoV-2. The samples were drawn from two sources: the first 160 participants of the ongoing ImmuneRACE study, and 1,254 subjects contributed by 6 global collaborators. Sample metadata almost always included a de-identified subject ID, COVID-19 status, age in years and sex. Where available, HLA class I and class II types were taken from metadata supplied by the sample provider and were not determined by assay-based typing.

CDR1 SGHNT and CDR2 YYREEE were looked up in the germline V gene (reference sequence). The CDR3 sequence holds 14 residues, the cysteine and phenylalanine included. Only the CDR3 part of the read is kept: 42 bases, read in frame from the first base. V is reduced by 0 bases and J by 4 bases, leaving a spacing of 10 bases between them. The immunoSEQ Assay, a bias-controlled multiplex PCR, was used to amplify TCRbeta CDR3 regions from genomic DNA. Regarding the original processing steps: Nucleated cell counts per sample were estimated from amplification of reference gene primers within the assay. Sequence reads were collapsed and filtered to measure the absolute abundance of every unique TCRbeta CDR3 rearrangement. For each sample, productive Simpson clonality was calculated as the square root of Simpson's diversity index over productive rearrangements. TCRdb mirrors the immuneACCESS table, restricted to in-frame sequences. Some clones are absent from its copies; in checked studies, under half trace to an unresolved V gene, and the reason for the others is unknown. That table furnishes V, J and clone size, whereas the DNA furnished D and trimming. For this sample the table gives around 220,000 clones, of which approximately 79% were detected only once. Of the sample, roughly 4.2% is held by the ten largest clones.

Results and caveats for the whole study, not just this receptor: Clinical and demographic metadata were provided uncurated, with the amount varying by source and participant.

This clone appeared a few times. The antigen it recognizes is unknown. No per-base quality is available; no much larger clone lies one base away. Whole blood was collected in K2EDTA tubes by collaborating institutions according to the institutions' own protocols. For TCRbeta analysis, collaborators shipped samples in one of three forms: frozen whole blood, isolated PBMCs, or DNA extracted from either of those sample types. The sequenced sample was peripheral blood. The clonotype was recovered from a woman between 40 and 55 years old with active or convalescent COVID-19. The sequence links TRBV5-4 to TRBJ1-2; no D segment can be confidently identified. CDR3 region: CASSLGSHTYGYTF. The DNA sequence is TGTGCCAGCAGCTTGGGCAGTCACACCTATGGCTACACCTTC.